Listed below are T cell receptor beta chains from one sample, sequenced in a study of Ad26.COV2.S vaccination and SARS-CoV-2 variants. Assay used: immunoSEQ multiplex PCR; TCRdb lists only in-frame clones, some missing. The data hold 250,000 or so clones, with around 88% observed a single time. Sequencing used peripheral blood, obtained in a trial of Ad26.COV2.S vaccine versus placebo. The receptors were gathered from a person aged 18-65 years who received the Ad26.COV2.S COVID-19 vaccine or a placebo. The CDR3 runs from the conserved cysteine through the conserved F or W. The order of the fields is V gene, clone size, D gene, J gene, CDR3 DNA, CDR3 protein. D genes are given only for firm matches. The size entry is marked missing in some rows and otherwise reads once, few, many or a size class.

>TRBV9|NA|TRBD1|TRBJ2-5
TGTGCCAGCAGCCCACGGACAGGGAGAGAGACCCAGTACTTC
CASSPRTGRETQYF
>TRBV19|NA|NA|TRBJ2-1
TGTGCCAGTAGTATAAAGGGGGGAACCTACAATGAGCAGTTCTTC
CASSIKGGTYNEQFF
>TRBV5-4|NA|NA|TRBJ1-3
TGTGCCAGCAGCCAATCGGGGGGCTCTGGAAACACCATATATTTT
CASSQSGGSGNTIYF
>TRBV5-1|once|TRBD1|TRBJ1-2
TGCGCCAGCAGCCCGGGACAGGGGTCCTATGGCTACACCTTC
CASSPGQGSYGYTF
>TRBV4-3|NA|TRBD1|TRBJ1-1
TGCGCCAGCAGCCAAGAGACAGGGGGGCCGCGAACTTTCTTT
CASSQETGGPRTFF
>TRBV4-3|NA|TRBD2|TRBJ2-1
TGCGCCAGCAGCCAAGAATCATTGGCGGGAGGGTACAATGAGCAGTTCTTC
CASSQESLAGGYNEQFF
>TRBV6-5|NA|TRBD1|TRBJ2-3
TGTGCCAGTTGGCGGACAGGGCGAACAGATACGCAGTATTTT
CASWRTGRTDTQYF
>TRBV28|NA|NA|TRBJ1-5
TGTGCCAGCAGTTTTGTGGGCAATCAGCCCCAGCATTTT
CASSFVGNQPQHF
>TRBV7-2|NA|TRBD2|TRBJ2-1
TGTGCCAGCAGCTTAGCTAGCGGGAACTACAATGAGCAGTTCTTC
CASSLASGNYNEQFF
>TRBV18|NA|NA|TRBJ1-3
TGTGCCAGCTCGCCACGAAGTTTCTCTGGAAACACCATATATTTT
CASSPRSFSGNTIYF
>TRBV10-3|NA|NA|TRBJ1-1
TGTGCCATCAGTGGGGGGGCCCGAGTGTTGACTGAAGCTTTCTTT
CAISGGARVLTEAFF
>TRBV3-1/TRBV3-2|NA|NA|TRBJ2-3
TGTGCCAGCAGCCTCACACCCACCTCCACAGATACGCAGTATTTT
CASSLTPTSTDTQYF
>TRBV27|NA|NA|TRBJ1-5
TGTGCCAGCAGTCCGTCGGGGGCTAATCAGCCCCAGCATTTT
CASSPSGANQPQHF
>TRBV12-3/TRBV12-4|NA|NA|TRBJ2-7
TGTGCCAGCAGTTTGGCAGGGTCCTACGAGCAGTACTTC
CASSLAGSYEQYF
>TRBV19|NA|TRBD2|TRBJ2-2
TGTGCCAGTAAGAAGTGGCAGGCCGAGCGGGGGGGAACCGGGGAGCTGTTTTTT
CASKKWQAERGGTGELFF
>TRBV7-2|NA|NA|TRBJ1-1
TGTGCCAGCAGCTATAGGGAGCGGGGTGAAGCTTTCTTT
CASSYRERGEAFF
>TRBV5-4|NA|NA|TRBJ1-2
TGTGCCAGCAGCTTGATGGTACCTAACTATGGCTACACCTTC
CASSLMVPNYGYTF
>TRBV7-9|NA|NA|TRBJ2-1
TGTGCCAGCAGCTTGAACCAAGGGGCTAACAATGAGCAGTTCTTC
CASSLNQGANNEQFF
>TRBV5-1|NA|NA|TRBJ1-5
TGCGCCAGCAGCTTGACAGGTGGACTCAATCAGCCCCAGCATTTT
CASSLTGGLNQPQHF
>TRBV5-1|NA|NA|TRBJ1-1
TGCGCCAGCAGCCCCGTTGCGGGCCCTACTGGTGAAGCTTTCTTT
CASSPVAGPTGEAFF
>TRBV6-5|NA|NA|TRBJ1-1
TGTGCCAGCAGTTACGGGCGTTTGAACACTGAAGCTTTCTTT
CASSYGRLNTEAFF
>TRBV6-5|NA|NA|TRBJ2-7
TGTGCCAGCAGTTACTCCGGGGGATTGGGCTCCTACGAGCAGTACTTC
CASSYSGGLGSYEQYF
>TRBV6-5|NA|TRBD2|TRBJ2-3
TGTGCCAGCAGGGCAGCGGGAGGGTTAGGAGATACGCAGTATTTT
CASRAAGGLGDTQYF
>TRBV9|NA|TRBD1|TRBJ1-3
TGTGCCAGCAGCGGACAGGGAAATTCTGGAAACACCATATATTTT
CASSGQGNSGNTIYF
>TRBV9|NA|NA|TRBJ2-1
TGTGCCAGCAGCCGAGCAGAGAATGAGCAGTTCTTC
CASSRAENEQFF